The 22 T cell receptor beta chains given below trace back to one sample, sequenced in a study of OX40 agonist ivuxolimab in advanced cancers. Method: immunoSEQ multiplex PCR; TCRdb's copy keeps in-frame clones and lacks some. The sample includes some 74,000 clones, approximately 83% of them seen just once. Material: CD4+ or CD8+ T cells sorted from blood, obtained in a trial of the OX40 agonist ivuxolimab. The receptors were sampled from an adult with an advanced solid tumor such as melanoma, head and neck, liver or kidney cancer.

The chain combines TRBV28 with TRBJ1-2; the match to TRBD1 covers 10 bases. The junction had 7 bases not matched to a gene; V was cut back by 5 bases and J by 4 bases. Germline CDR1 reads MDHEN; CDR2 reads SYDVKM. The CDR3 covers 15 residues. The CDR3 DNA reads TGTGCCAGCAGTCGTCCCGGGACAGGGGTCTATGGCTACACCTTC. Protein sequence: CASSRPGTGVYGYTF.

In its sample, this clone was seen once. The chain couples TRBV5-1 to TRBJ2-1; 10 bases are shared with TRBD2. J lost 5 bases, V lost 4 bases, and 6 bases had no gene match. This CDR3 comprises 15 residues. Germline V gene sequence: CDR1 SGHRS, CDR2 YFSETQ. The CDR3 loop is CASSARTSGNNEQFF. The CDR3 DNA reads as TGCGCCAGCAGCGCCCGGACTAGCGGAAACAATGAGCAGTTCTTC.

The genes are TRBV11-3 and TRBJ2-7; D is uncertain. This CDR3 spans 11 amino acids. Between the trimmed V and J ends, which lost 4 bases and 7 bases, there was a span of 8 bases. Germline CDR1 SGHNT, CDR2 YENEEA. The CDR3 here is CASSSEVEQYF. DNA of the CDR3: TGTGCCAGCAGCTCCGAGGTGGAGCAGTACTTC.

The chain recombines TRBV6-1 with TRBJ2-2; D may match TRBD1 or TRBD2 (5 bases each). The V and J ends lost 7 bases and 5 bases respectively, with 14 bases between them. The CDR3 runs 14 residues. The germline V gene has CDR1 MNHNS and CDR2 SASEGT. CDR3 residues: CASTQGWGTGELFF. The CDR3 nucleotides are TGTGCCAGCACCCAAGGATGGGGGACCGGGGAGCTGTTTTTT.

Of note for this clone: One base away lies a much larger clone, so this may be a sequencing read error. CDR3 amino acids: CASSQDKEQPQHF. DNA for the CDR3: TGTGCCAGCAGCCAAGATAAGGAGCAGCCCCAGCATTTT. This sequence joins TRBV5-4 and TRBJ1-5; D uncertain. CDR3 length equals 13 residues. V was pared by 4 bases and J by 7 bases, with 12 bases between. Germline lookup yields CDR1 SGHNT and CDR2 YYREEE (reference sequence).

This clone was observed a single time. This chain uses TRBV2 with TRBJ2-5, with TRBD1 matching over 10 bases. Trimming at V came to 6 bases and at J to 5 bases, leaving 12 bases not matched to a gene. The CDR3 length is 16 residues. CDR1 is SNHLY, CDR2 FYNNEI, per germline. The CDR3 is CASRSRDRGRFETQYF. CDR3 coding DNA: TGTGCCAGCAGGTCACGCGACAGGGGGCGATTTGAGACCCAGTACTTC. The whole variable domain, filled in from reference TRBV2 and TRBJ2-5, reads EPEVTQTPSHQVTQMGQEVILRCVPISNHLYFYWYRQILGQKVEFLVSFYNNEISEKSEIFDDQFSVERPDGSNFTLKIRSTKLEDSAMYFCASRSRDRGRFETQYFGPGTRLLVL.

This sequence joins TRBV5-4 and TRBJ1-2; D perhaps matches TRBD1 (5 bases). Trimming shortened V by 6 bases and J by 5 bases, and 17 bases separated the two germline ends. From germline, CDR1 is SGHNT and CDR2 YYREEE (reference sequence). This CDR3 is 14 amino acids long. In DNA form, the CDR3 reads TGTGCCAGCAACCTCATCGGGGGTGGTTATGGCTACACCTTC. Residues: CASNLIGGGYGYTF.

The chain joins TRBV19 to TRBJ1-2, with D unresolved. Per germline, CDR1 LNHDA and CDR2 SQIVND (reference sequence). CDR3 length: 14 residues. Deletions cut 9 bases from V and 3 bases from J, with 17 bases between. The CDR3, as DNA: TGTGCCAGCAAGTCTGGAGGGTCCGACTATGGCTACACCTTC. Protein: CASKSGGSDYGYTF.

This chain links TRBV5-4 with TRBJ1-1, with TRBD1 identical over 8 bases. Germline CDR1 reads SGHNT; CDR2 reads YYREEE (reference sequence). The V and J ends lost 4 bases and 1 base, in that order; junction bases with no gene match: 6. The CDR3 is made up of 15 amino acids. The CDR3 is CASSRDRQGNTEAFF. CDR3 nucleotide sequence: TGTGCCAGCAGCCGGGACAGGCAAGGGAACACTGAAGCTTTCTTT.

This clone was detected only a few times. V gene TRBV5-4 combines with J gene TRBJ1-2, with 10 bases aligning to TRBD1. The V gene end was trimmed by 4 bases and the J gene end by 7 bases; junction bases not matched to a gene: 4. Germline V lookup: CDR1 SGHNT, CDR2 YYREEE (reference sequence). The CDR3 totals 13 residues. CDR3 coding DNA: TGTGCCAGCAGCCCCGGACAGGGGGTTGGCTACACCTTC. Protein product: CASSPGQGVGYTF.

V and J are TRBV7-2 and TRBJ1-2; D not resolved. The V end lost 0 bases, the J end lost 4 bases, and 12 bases lay between the germline ends. CDR1 is SGHTA and CDR2 is FQGNSA in the germline V gene. This CDR3 contains 15 residues. The CDR3 nucleotides read TGTGCCAGCAGCTTAGCGCTAGTAGGGATCTATGGCTACACCTTC. It codes for CASSLALVGIYGYTF.

This clone was detected only a few times. The chain is built from TRBV28 and TRBJ1-2, with 9 bases aligning to TRBD1. V gave up 7 bases and J gave up 10 bases; unmatched junction bases: 10. There are 13 residues in the CDR3. Germline CDR1 MDHEN, CDR2 SYDVKM. CDR3 residues: CASTLKTGGLYTF. CDR3 in DNA: TGTGCCAGCACCCTCAAAACAGGGGGCCTCTACACCTTC.

The rearrangement uses TRBV30 and TRBJ2-7; no reliable D call. Germline V gives CDR1 GTSNPN, CDR2 SVGIG (reference sequence). The CDR3 contains 11 residues. The V gene lost 1 base and the J gene lost 3 bases, with 4 bases spanning the gap. Written as DNA, the CDR3 is TGTGCCTGGAGTGGGGACTACGAGCAGTACTTC. As protein: CAWSGDYEQYF.

This clone occurred a few times. The chain links TRBV19 to TRBJ1-1; TRBD1 aligns across 9 bases. The J segment lost 1 base and the V segment lost 4 bases, leaving 7 bases of the junction unmatched. Germline V gene data show CDR1 as LNHDA and CDR2 as SQIVND (reference sequence). This CDR3 is 16 amino acids long. DNA for the CDR3: TGTGCCAGTAGTAACGGACAGGGGAGGGGGAACACTGAAGCTTTCTTT. Amino acid sequence: CASSNGQGRGNTEAFF.

Written as DNA, the CDR3 is TGTGCCAGCAGCTGGAGGGAGAGTAACTATGGCTACACCTTC. Encoded protein: CASSWRESNYGYTF. V and J are TRBV7-9 and TRBJ1-2, with D unresolved. Trimming left V 4 bases short and J 1 base short, with 10 bases between. The germline V gene has CDR1 SEHNR and CDR2 FQNEAQ (reference sequence). This CDR3 has 14 amino acids. The full variable domain, completed using reference TRBV7-9 and TRBJ1-2, is DTGVSQNPRHKITKRGQNVTFRCDPISEHNRLYWYRQTLGQGPEFLTYFQNEAQLEKSRLLSDRFSAERPKGSFSTLEIQRTEQGDSAMYLCASSWRESNYGYTFGSGTRLTVV.

This chain links TRBV11-3 with TRBJ2-2; a weak D match, TRBD1 (5 bases). The ends were cut back, 2 bases at V and 1 base at J, with 8 bases in the middle. This CDR3 contains 15 residues. Germline values: CDR1 SGHNT, CDR2 YENEEA. The CDR3 here is CASSLNRGNTGELFF. CDR3 nucleotides: TGTGCCAGCAGCTTAAATAGGGGGAACACCGGGGAGCTGTTTTTT. Together with reference TRBV11-3 and TRBJ2-2, the CDR3 gives the full variable domain: EAGVVQSPRYKIIEKKQPVAFWCNPISGHNTLYWYLQNLGQGPELLIRYENEEAVDDSQLPKDRFSAERLKGVDSTLKIQPAELGDSAVYLCASSLNRGNTGELFFGEGSRLTVL.

V and J are TRBV11-2 and TRBJ1-3, with D possibly matching TRBD1 (6 bases). Trimming stripped 11 bases from V and 5 bases from J, with 22 bases between. The CDR3 contains 15 residues. CDR1 is SGHAT, CDR2 FQNNGV, per germline. CDR3 nucleotide sequence: TGTGCCTCTCTGGCAGGTGACAGGCGAAGAAACACCATATATTTT. Protein product: CASLAGDRRRNTIYF.

This clone showed up just once. The chain links TRBV6-5 to TRBJ2-3; 7 bases line up with TRBD1. This CDR3 has 15 residues. From germline, CDR1 is MNHEY and CDR2 SVGAGI. The ends lost 2 bases at V and 4 bases at J; junction bases unmatched: 6. The CDR3 DNA follows: TGTGCCAGCAGTTACGCCGGGCAGGGGGCAGATACGCAGTATTTT. Residues: CASSYAGQGADTQYF.

The chain recombines TRBV5-8 with TRBJ2-5, with 8 positions matching TRBD1. CDR3 size: 13 residues. Germline V gene sequence: CDR1 SGHTS, CDR2 YDEGEE. After removal of 4 bases from V and 3 bases from J, the junction contained 2 bases not matched to a gene. This CDR3 is CASSRDRKETQYF. For the CDR3, the DNA is TGTGCCAGCAGCCGGGACAGGAAAGAGACCCAGTACTTC.

This clone was counted a single time. This chain connects TRBV11-2 to TRBJ2-5; 9 bases fit TRBD2. The germline V gene encodes CDR1 SGHAT and CDR2 FQNNGV. The length of the CDR3 is 15 residues. Germline trimming cut 3 bases from V and 1 base from J; bases unmatched to any gene: 3. The DNA for the CDR3 is TGTGCCAGCAGCTTGGGTAGCGGGGGCCAAGAGACCCAGTACTTC. This encodes CASSLGSGGQETQYF.

This chain links TRBV5-1 with TRBJ2-1, with a possible D match to TRBD2 (6 bases). V was shortened by 1 base and J by 5 bases, with 10 bases between the two germline ends. Germline values: CDR1 SGHRS, CDR2 YFSETQ. The CDR3 extends over 14 amino acids. DNA for the CDR3: TGCGCCAGCAGCTTGATGGGGGGAGACAATGAGCAGTTCTTC. Protein sequence: CASSLMGGDNEQFF.

The chain combines TRBV6-5 with TRBJ2-7; D may correspond to TRBD1 or TRBD2 (5 bases each). V was cut by 4 bases and J by 3 bases, with 19 bases left in between. Looked up from germline, CDR1 is MNHEY and CDR2 is SVGAGI. The CDR3 extends over 16 amino acids. The CDR3, as DNA: TGTGCCAGCAGTTTGCGGGCTCAGGGATTCAACTACGAGCAGTACTTC. Amino acid sequence: CASSLRAQGFNYEQYF.